A single sample is the source of the 29 T cell receptor beta chains below, sequenced in a study of beta chain features in type 1 diabetes. Antigen specificity for these receptors is unknown. Reverse transcribing all isolated RNA meant expressed TCRB transcripts were sequenced. Produced via immunoSEQ multiplex PCR; TCRdb's table is partial and in-frame only. The sample holds a few hundred thousand clones, approximately 15% seen once. Findings of the study overall: Researchers report that Type 1 diabetes patients had moderately but significantly shorter TCRB CDR3s across all four CD4+ subsets.

The sample was naive CD4+ T cells from blood. Receptor source: a man younger than 45 with type 1 diabetes.

The table lists this clone with a few counts. The chain employs TRBV5-4 and TRBJ2-5; the D is unclear. Trimming cost V 1 base and J 3 bases, with 10 bases left between them. The germline CDR1 and CDR2 sequences are SGHNT and YYREEE (reference sequence). The CDR3 has 14 amino acids. Here the CDR3 DNA reads TGTGCCAGCAGCTTGCAGTTGGCGGAAGAGACCCAGTACTTC. Encoded protein: CASSLQLAEETQYF.

This clone appeared a few times. The CDR3 loop reads CASSEGGGQPIQETQYF. CDR3 DNA: TGTGCCAGCAGTGAAGGGGGGGGACAACCGATACAAGAGACCCAGTACTTC. V and J are TRBV6-1 and TRBJ2-5; tentative D call: TRBD2 (7 bases). This CDR3 has 17 amino acids. The V gene lost 1 base and the J gene lost 2 bases, with 17 bases spanning the gap. CDR1 is MNHNS, CDR2 SASEGT, per germline.

The CDR3 DNA is TGTGCCAGCAGCATGTCAGGACTAGCAGGCAATGAGCAGTTCTTC. Translated, it gives CASSMSGLAGNEQFF. The rearrangement links TRBV7-2 to TRBJ2-1; 8 nucleotides match TRBD2. The CDR3 runs 15 residues. Germline V gene sequence: CDR1 SGHTA, CDR2 FQGNSA. The J segment lost 6 bases and the V segment lost 5 bases, leaving 9 bases of the junction unmatched.

The rearrangement uses TRBV5-1 and TRBJ2-3, with no clear D. The V end was cut by 4 bases, the J end by 0 bases, with 15 bases between. This CDR3 region has 16 residues. The germline V gene has CDR1 SGHRS and CDR2 YFSETQ. The CDR3 DNA sequence: TGCGCCAGCAGCCCCGAGTTCCTCGGTAGCACAGATACGCAGTATTTT. It translates to CASSPEFLGSTDTQYF.

V usage is TRBV18 and J usage is TRBJ1-5, with D unresolved. The CDR3 is 15 residues long. Trimming left V 2 bases short and J 3 bases short, with 11 bases between. Germline loops: CDR1 KGHSH, CDR2 LQKENI. The CDR3 nucleotides read TGTGCCAGCTCACCAGGAGAAGGTATCAATCAGCCCCAGCATTTT. It translates to CASSPGEGINQPQHF.

The rearrangement links TRBV6-5 to TRBJ1-1; the D gene is possibly TRBD1 (5 bases). The germline V gene encodes CDR1 MNHEY and CDR2 SVGAGI. This CDR3 region has 12 residues. The V gene lost 5 bases and the J gene lost 5 bases, with 9 bases spanning the gap. The CDR3 region is CASSTGWTEAFF. DNA of the CDR3: TGTGCCAGCAGTACAGGTTGGACTGAAGCTTTCTTT.

This clone has more than one count but fewer than ten. The chain couples TRBV6-5 to TRBJ2-5; D is possibly TRBD1 (6 bases). The CDR3 totals 14 residues. Germline V gene data show CDR1 as MNHEY and CDR2 as SVGAGI. The V gene lost 6 bases and the J gene lost 2 bases, with 13 bases spanning the gap. In nucleotides, the CDR3 is TGTGCCAGCAGAAACGGCCAGGGGCAAGAGACCCAGTACTTC. Protein product: CASRNGQGQETQYF.

This clone was counted only a few times. This rearrangement joins TRBV2 to TRBJ1-2; D unresolved. The CDR3 extends over 14 amino acids. V was clipped by 8 bases and J by 3 bases, with 16 bases between them. CDR1 and CDR2 (germline): SNHLY, FYNNEI. CDR3 DNA: TGTGCCAGCGATCTCAGAGGGAGTGACTATGGCTACACCTTC. It yields the protein CASDLRGSDYGYTF.

This clone has more than one count but fewer than ten. The genes are TRBV19 and TRBJ2-5; possible D gene TRBD1, 6 bases. The CDR3 runs 13 residues. V lost 5 bases to trimming and J lost 2 bases, with 9 bases between them. The germline V gene has CDR1 LNHDA and CDR2 SQIVND (reference sequence). CDR3 sequence (DNA): TGTGCCAGTAGTTTGGACAGACAAGAGACCCAGTACTTC. The encoded protein is CASSLDRQETQYF.

This clone was counted a few times. This sample includes further DNA sequences coding for the same CDR3. The rearrangement links TRBV5-1 to TRBJ2-7; TRBD2 might be the D (6 bases). In germline, CDR1 is SGHRS, CDR2 YFSETQ. CDR3 size: 14 residues. V was pared by 0 bases and J by 1 base, with 8 bases between. The CDR3 DNA reads as TGCGCCAGCAGCTTGGTTGCGGGGTCCTACGAGCAGTACTTC. Encoded protein: CASSLVAGSYEQYF.

This clone has only a few counts. The V and J genes are TRBV6-1 and TRBJ2-3, with 9 bases lining up with TRBD2. V was pared by 8 bases and J by 0 bases, with 6 bases of the junction left unmatched. The CDR3 sequence is 15 residues long. The germline V gene encodes CDR1 MNHNS and CDR2 SASEGT. CDR3 DNA: TGTGCCAGCGGTCGACTAGCGGCTAGCACAGATACGCAGTATTTT. Residues: CASGRLAASTDTQYF.

The chain links TRBV11-3 to TRBJ1-1; D is perhaps TRBD1 (6 bases). The CDR3 contains 16 residues. V was cut by 1 base and J by 4 bases, with 16 bases left in between. CDR1 is SGHNT and CDR2 is YENEEA in the germline V gene. The CDR3 nucleotides read TGTGCCAGCAGCTTAGGTTCAGGGGTGTCGGCCACTGAAGCTTTCTTT. Protein product: CASSLGSGVSATEAFF. Variable domain in full (rest from reference TRBV11-3 and TRBJ1-1): EAGVVQSPRYKIIEKKQPVAFWCNPISGHNTLYWYLQNLGQGPELLIRYENEEAVDDSQLPKDRFSAERLKGVDSTLKIQPAELGDSAVYLCASSLGSGVSATEAFFGQGTRLTVV.

This chain links TRBV7-2 with TRBJ2-1; 13 bases agree with TRBD2. This CDR3 has 19 residues. Germline CDR1 reads SGHTA; CDR2 reads FQGNSA. V lost 5 bases to trimming and J lost 0 bases; unmatched junction nucleotides: 10. The CDR3 coding sequence is TGTGCCAGCAGCCATTCCGGGACTAGCGGGAAAAGCTCCTACAATGAGCAGTTCTTC. This gives the protein CASSHSGTSGKSSYNEQFF.

This clone occurred a few times. The chain carries TRBV5-1 and TRBJ2-3, with D unresolved. V gave up 2 bases and J gave up 5 bases, with 15 bases separating them. Germline V gene lookup returns CDR1 SGHRS and CDR2 YFSETQ. CDR3 length equals 15 residues. CDR3 amino acids: CASSFYGALGDTQYF. The CDR3 DNA reads as TGCGCCAGCAGCTTCTACGGTGCCCTCGGAGATACGCAGTATTTT.

The chain has TRBV7-9 and TRBJ2-3, with no clear D. Germline V gives CDR1 SEHNR, CDR2 FQNEAQ (reference sequence). Trimming stripped 4 bases from V and 2 bases from J, with 7 bases between. The length of the CDR3 is 13 residues. The CDR3 is CASSSLFTDTQYF. CDR3 bases: TGTGCCAGCAGCTCGTTATTCACAGATACGCAGTATTTT.

The chain couples TRBV19 to TRBJ1-2; possible D gene TRBD1, 5 bases. CDR3 length: 14 residues. The V end lost 3 bases, the J end lost 7 bases, and 15 bases lay between the germline ends. Per germline, CDR1 LNHDA and CDR2 SQIVND (reference sequence). The CDR3 here is CASSIAPGPFGYTF. For the CDR3, the DNA is TGTGCCAGTAGTATTGCACCAGGGCCCTTTGGCTACACCTTC.

This clone came up a few times. The genes are TRBV7-2 and TRBJ1-4; D unclear. The CDR3 runs 13 residues. V lost 1 base, J lost 7 bases, and 7 bases lay in between. Germline CDR1 reads SGHTA; CDR2 reads FQGNSA. CDR3 protein: CASSLGGVEKLFF. CDR3 nucleotides: TGTGCCAGCAGCTTAGGGGGAGTTGAAAAACTGTTTTTT.

This chain links TRBV5-1 with TRBJ2-7; a possible D gene is TRBD1 (6 bases). V was trimmed by 3 bases and J by 3 bases, leaving 16 bases between them. Germline loops: CDR1 SGHRS, CDR2 YFSETQ. The CDR3 runs 15 residues. CDR3 in DNA: TGCGCCAGCAGCTCCACAAGGACAGCGAACTACGAGCAGTACTTC. Its protein product is CASSSTRTANYEQYF.

This clone occurred a few times. This chain uses TRBV4-2 with TRBJ2-3, with TRBD1 identical over 9 bases. Unmatched junction bases numbered 1, after V lost 1 base and J lost 2 bases. The CDR3 is made up of 15 amino acids. The germline V gene has CDR1 LGHNA and CDR2 YNFKEQ. CDR3 amino acids: CASSQGDRDTDTQYF. The CDR3 bases are TGTGCCAGCAGCCAAGGGGACAGGGACACAGATACGCAGTATTTT.

This clone turned up a few times. Within the sample, other DNA sequences also encode this same CDR3. The V and J genes are TRBV18 and TRBJ1-1; D uncertain. The CDR3 totals 13 residues. The germline V and J ends were trimmed by 3 bases and 1 base, with 6 bases remaining between them. CDR1 KGHSH and CDR2 LQKENI come from the germline V gene. CDR3 region: CASSPAGNTEAFF. As DNA, the CDR3 is TGTGCCAGCTCACCGGCGGGGAACACTGAAGCTTTCTTT.

This clone has only a few counts. The chain is built from TRBV18 and TRBJ2-2; D is possibly TRBD2 (6 bases). The V end lost 3 bases, the J end lost 4 bases, and 9 bases lay between the germline ends. Germline V gene sequence: CDR1 KGHSH, CDR2 LQKENI. The CDR3 length is 14 residues. The CDR3 sequence is CASSPGLLTGELFF. In DNA, the CDR3 is TGTGCCAGCTCACCGGGACTCCTCACCGGGGAGCTGTTTTTT.

This chain uses TRBV7-2 with TRBJ2-1, with TRBD2 matching 8 bases. Germline lookup yields CDR1 SGHTA and CDR2 FQGNSA. The CDR3 covers 15 residues. V lost 2 bases to trimming and J lost 4 bases; unmatched junction nucleotides: 4. The CDR3 loop is CASSLWASGYNEQFF. DNA for the CDR3: TGTGCCAGCAGCTTATGGGCTAGCGGGTACAATGAGCAGTTCTTC.

This clone was counted a few times. The chain has TRBV19 and TRBJ1-5; possible D gene TRBD1, 5 bases. Germline V gives CDR1 LNHDA, CDR2 SQIVND (reference sequence). The length of the CDR3 is 13 residues. Trimming took 6 bases from V and 6 from J, leaving 12 bases between them. CDR3 sequence (DNA): TGTGCCAGTAGGGCAGGGTTGCGTCAGCCCCAGCATTTT. It yields the protein CASRAGLRQPQHF.

This clone was recorded a few times. This chain connects TRBV2 to TRBJ2-3; 10 positions agree with TRBD2. The germline CDR1 and CDR2 sequences are SNHLY and FYNNEI. With V trimmed by 6 bases and J by 2 bases, 2 bases remained unmatched. The CDR3 runs to 14 residues. CDR3 nucleotides: TGTGCCAGCAGACTAGCGGGAATCACAGATACGCAGTATTTT. This sequence encodes CASRLAGITDTQYF.

The chain couples TRBV10-3 to TRBJ1-1; D call uncertain. V lost 0 bases, J lost 1 base, and 15 bases lay in between. Germline values: CDR1 ENHRY, CDR2 SYGVKD. This CDR3 has 17 amino acids. The CDR3 sequence is CAISESSLGRRNTEAFF. The DNA for the CDR3 is TGTGCCATCAGTGAGTCGTCCTTGGGGAGGAGGAACACTGAAGCTTTCTTT.

The chain links TRBV30 to TRBJ1-1; 9 positions match TRBD1. Germline CDR1 reads GTSNPN; CDR2 reads SVGIG (reference sequence). V was clipped by 4 bases and J by 3 bases; unmatched bases: 6. The CDR3 is 14 residues long. CDR3 protein: CAWNPGQGYTEAFF. In DNA, the CDR3 is TGTGCCTGGAACCCGGGACAGGGATACACTGAAGCTTTCTTT. Full variable domain (remainder filled in from reference TRBV30 and TRBJ1-1): SQTIHQWPATLVQPVGSPLSLECTVEGTSNPNLYWYRQAAGRGLQLLFYSVGIGQISSEVPQNLSASRPQDRQFILSSKKLLLSDSGFYLCAWNPGQGYTEAFFGQGTRLTVV.

This clone occurred a few times. The V call is TRBV30, the J call TRBJ2-5, with D hard to call. Germline V gene data show CDR1 as GTSNPN and CDR2 as SVGIG (reference sequence). This CDR3 contains 15 residues. Trimming removed 1 base at V and 4 bases at J, with 16 bases between. The CDR3 sequence is CAWSGPGSTGETQYF. In DNA form, the CDR3 reads TGTGCCTGGAGTGGCCCCGGGTCTACGGGAGAGACCCAGTACTTC.

The rearrangement links TRBV5-1 to TRBJ2-1; TRBD2 aligns across 14 bases. CDR1 and CDR2 (germline): SGHRS, YFSETQ. The CDR3 contains 20 residues. With 4 bases clipped from V and 0 bases from J, the junction kept 12 bases outside the gene matches. The CDR3 nucleotides read TGCGCCAGCAGCGCCCAGGGACTAGCGGGAGCCCCGGGCTCCTACAATGAGCAGTTCTTC. Translation gives CASSAQGLAGAPGSYNEQFF.

This clone occurred a few times. The chain couples TRBV5-1 to TRBJ2-1; D is uncertain. This CDR3 comprises 14 residues. V gave up 4 bases and J gave up 5 bases, with 13 bases separating them. The germline V gene has CDR1 SGHRS and CDR2 YFSETQ. CDR3 in DNA: TGCGCCAGCAGCCTGACTCGACCGGACAATGAGCAGTTCTTC. Translated, it gives CASSLTRPDNEQFF.